These 9 T cell receptor beta chains were sequenced from one sample in a study of blood T cells in healthy people across ages. Together with a sample-barcoded 5' primer, a J-beta primer mix was included in a second PCR lasting roughly 7 to 11 cycles. Via MiXCR, TCRdb re-called the 5' RACE reads, giving one row per CDR3 protein. The profile covers over 1,500,000 distinct CDR3 sequences, with around half appearing a single time and approximately 2% taken by the ten largest. Source material: blood. The origin of the receptors is a woman aged 40 to 50 in good health.

This clonotype turned up a few times. The chain combines TRBV28 with TRBJ2-3; the D is unclear. V shed 5 bases and J shed 2 bases, with 17 bases lying between them. Per the germline V gene, CDR1 is MDHEN and CDR2 is SYDVKM. The CDR3 runs to 16 residues. For the CDR3, the DNA is TGTGCCAGCAGTCCTCCTACAGCCCTTTACACAGATACGCAGTATTTT. This sequence encodes CASSPPTALYTDTQYF. The full variable domain, in which reference TRBV28 and TRBJ2-3 provide the parts outside the CDR3, is DVKVTQSSRYLVKRTGEKVFLECVQDMDHENMFWYRQDPGLGLRLIYFSYDVKMKEKGDIPEGYSVSREKKERFSLILESASTNQTSMYLCASSPPTALYTDTQYFGPGTRLTVL.

The rearrangement joins TRBV2 to TRBJ1-6; maybe TRBD1 (5 bases). CDR1 and CDR2 (germline): SNHLY, FYNNEI. V was trimmed by 3 bases and J by 7 bases, leaving 13 bases between them. The CDR3 contains 15 residues. The CDR3 DNA reads TGTGCCAGCAGTGAGGGGGTCTTCGGAAATTCACCCCTCCACTTT. Encoded protein: CASSEGVFGNSPLHF.

This rearrangement joins TRBV27 to TRBJ2-7, with a weak D call TRBD1 (5 bases). Germline loops: CDR1 MNHEY, CDR2 SMNVEV (reference sequence). There are 14 residues in the CDR3. The ends were cut back, 1 base at V and 3 bases at J, with 10 bases in the middle. CDR3 residues: CASSLWGRYYEQYF. Here the CDR3 DNA reads TGTGCCAGCAGTTTATGGGGCCGATACTACGAGCAGTACTTC.

The chain recombines TRBV4-3 with TRBJ2-3, with TRBD2 identical over 8 bases. The CDR3 contains 15 residues. CDR1 and CDR2 (germline): LGHNA, YSLEER. Unmatched junction bases numbered 5, after V lost 1 base and J lost 5 bases. CDR3 nucleotides: TGCGCCAGCAGCCAAGCGGGGGGGCCGCAAGATACGCAGTATTTT. Translated: CASSQAGGPQDTQYF.

In its sample, this clonotype was seen a few times. The V gene is TRBV10-3, the J gene TRBJ2-1, with 7 bases fitting TRBD2. Germline assignment: CDR1 ENHRY and CDR2 SYGVKD. The CDR3 loop spans 14 amino acids. Germline trimming cut 4 bases from V and 5 bases from J; bases unmatched to any gene: 5. CDR3 nucleotide sequence: TGTGCCATCAGTGGGGGGGGTTTGGACAATGAGCAGTTCTTC. It encodes CAISGGGLDNEQFF.

The genes are TRBV5-1 and TRBJ2-7, with D possibly called TRBD1 or TRBD2 (5 bases each). Per the germline V gene, CDR1 is SGHRS and CDR2 is YFSETQ. The CDR3 totals 16 residues. Trimming removed 0 bases from V and 5 bases from J, with 18 bases in between. The CDR3 DNA reads as TGCGCCAGCAGCTTGGGTACAGGTGAGGGTTCCGACGAGCAGTACTTC. Amino acid sequence: CASSLGTGEGSDEQYF. Together with reference TRBV5-1 and TRBJ2-7, the CDR3 gives the full variable domain: KAGVTQTPRYLIKTRGQQVTLSCSPISGHRSVSWYQQTPGQGLQFLFEYFSETQRNKGNFPGRFSGRQFSNSRSEMNVSTLELGDSALYLCASSLGTGEGSDEQYFGPGTRLTVT.

In this sample, this clonotype turned up a few times. V and J are TRBV5-1 and TRBJ2-1; D is possibly TRBD1 or TRBD2 (5 bases each). CDR3 length equals 15 residues. Per the germline V gene, CDR1 is SGHRS and CDR2 is YFSETQ. V was pared by 0 bases and J by 7 bases, with 14 bases between. CDR3 amino acids: CASSLVVGVWNEQFF. CDR3 DNA: TGCGCCAGCAGCTTGGTGGTGGGGGTCTGGAATGAGCAGTTCTTC.

V gene TRBV3-1 combines with J gene TRBJ2-3; maybe TRBD2 (7 bases). This CDR3 contains 16 residues. V lost 7 bases and J lost 5, with 22 bases in between. Germline lookup yields CDR1 LGHDT and CDR2 YNNKEL (reference sequence). CDR3 sequence: CASTFRGAGAEDTQYF. CDR3 sequence (DNA): TGTGCCAGCACATTCCGGGGGGCTGGCGCGGAAGATACGCAGTATTTT.

This clonotype was seen at least ten times. CDR3 bases: TGTGCCAGCAGCCAGACAGGGAGCAATCAGCCCCAGCATTTT. Its translation: CASSQTGSNQPQHF. The gene calls are TRBV3-1 and TRBJ1-5, with TRBD1 identical over 7 bases. CDR1 is LGHDT and CDR2 is YNNKEL in the germline V gene (reference sequence). There are 14 residues in the CDR3. With 3 bases clipped from V and 1 base from J, the junction kept 0 bases outside the gene matches.